Below, 20 T cell receptor beta chains from the same sample are listed, as sequenced in a study of blood T cell repertoires in COVID-19. This table comes from immunoSEQ multiplex PCR, and its TCRdb copy is limited to in-frame clones, with some not included. This table has approximately 90,000 clones, just under 80% appearing once. The material sequenced was peripheral blood. These receptors all come from a man in his sixties or seventies with COVID-19, enrolled during active disease.

A single count supports this clone. V and J are TRBV29-1 and TRBJ2-1; 7 bases fit TRBD1. Per germline, CDR1 SQVTM and CDR2 ANQGSEA. Trimming took 7 bases from V and 7 from J; bases not matched to a gene: 13. The CDR3 spans 14 residues. Here the CDR3 reads CSGKGARELNEQFF. CDR3 nucleotides: TGCAGCGGTAAGGGGGCGAGGGAGTTGAATGAGCAGTTCTTC.

V is TRBV3-1 (or the pseudogene TRBV3-2) and J is TRBJ1-5; weak D call: TRBD1 (5 bases). The CDR3 runs to 15 residues. Germline-derived CDR1 and CDR2 are LGHDT and YNNKEL (reference sequence). Deletions cut 6 bases from V and 6 bases from J, with 18 bases between. This CDR3 is CASSASGSGSQPQHF. The CDR3 DNA sequence: TGTGCCAGCAGTGCATCAGGGAGCGGGAGTCAGCCCCAGCATTTT.

V is TRBV2 and J is TRBJ1-2; D is perhaps TRBD1 (5 bases). CDR1 and CDR2 from the germline V gene are SNHLY and FYNNEI. This CDR3 spans 13 amino acids. Trimming removed 5 bases from V and 4 bases from J, with 11 bases in between. CDR3 sequence reads: CASSFDSSYGYTF. The CDR3 DNA sequence: TGTGCCAGCAGTTTCGACAGCTCCTATGGCTACACCTTC.

V is TRBV3-1 (or the pseudogene TRBV3-2) and J is TRBJ2-1, with 10 bases aligning to TRBD1. From germline, CDR1 is LGHDT and CDR2 YNNKEL (reference sequence). The CDR3 has 17 residues. Unmatched junction bases numbered 10, after V lost 4 bases and J lost 4 bases. The DNA for the CDR3 is TGTGCCAGCAGCCCCCCGGTGGGACAGGGGAAATACAATGAGCAGTTCTTC. Amino acid sequence: CASSPPVGQGKYNEQFF.

The gene calls are TRBV5-4 and TRBJ2-1; 9 positions match TRBD1. The germline gives CDR1 SGHNT, CDR2 YYREEE (reference sequence). Germline trimming cut 0 bases from V and 7 bases from J; bases unmatched to any gene: 5. This CDR3 has 15 amino acids. Here the CDR3 DNA reads TGTGCCAGCAGCTTGGTACAGGGGGCTAAAAATGAGCAGTTCTTC. This codes for CASSLVQGAKNEQFF.

The chain has TRBV5-4 and TRBJ1-1, with D unresolved. The CDR3 extends over 13 amino acids. Germline-derived CDR1 and CDR2 are SGHNT and YYREEE (reference sequence). The V gene lost 4 bases and the J gene lost 0 bases, with 7 bases spanning the gap. The CDR3 region is CASSTDLNTEAFF. In DNA form, the CDR3 reads TGTGCCAGCAGCACGGACTTGAACACTGAAGCTTTCTTT.

The chain carries TRBV14 and TRBJ1-2, with 8 bases matching TRBD1. V shed 2 bases, J shed 4 bases, and the junction held 6 bases outside the gene matches. Per the germline V gene, CDR1 is SGHDN and CDR2 is FVKESK. The CDR3 totals 15 residues. This CDR3 reads CASSQRQGAIYGYTF. DNA for the CDR3: TGTGCCAGCAGCCAAAGGCAGGGGGCCATCTATGGCTACACCTTC.

V usage is TRBV7-2 and J usage is TRBJ2-6, with D possibly TRBD1 on 6 matching bases. V was clipped by 1 base and J by 2 bases, with 12 bases between them. Per germline, CDR1 SGHTA and CDR2 FQGNSA. The CDR3 covers 17 residues. The CDR3 region has the DNA TGTGCCAGCAGCTTAGACAGGGTTGGAGCTGGGGCCAACGTCCTGACTTTC. As protein: CASSLDRVGAGANVLTF.

The chain couples TRBV10-3 to TRBJ1-6; possible D gene TRBD1, 5 bases. The germline V and J ends were trimmed by 3 bases and 7 bases, with 10 bases remaining between them. Germline CDR1 and CDR2: ENHRY and SYGVKD. The length of the CDR3 is 14 residues. The CDR3 here is CAISDGGVNSPLHF. CDR3 DNA sequence: TGTGCCATCAGTGATGGGGGGGTCAATTCACCCCTCCACTTT.

V is TRBV29-1 and J is TRBJ2-2; the match to TRBD1 covers 8 bases. The CDR3 spans 13 residues. The ends lost 6 bases at V and 3 bases at J; junction bases unmatched: 3. Germline assignment: CDR1 SQVTM and CDR2 ANQGSEA. The DNA for the CDR3 is TGCAGCGTATCGACAGGGGACACCGGGGAGCTGTTTTTT. As protein: CSVSTGDTGELFF.

The chain uses TRBV9 and TRBJ2-2; TRBD2 matches 12 bases. Germline-derived CDR1 and CDR2 are SGDLS and YYNGEE. The V and J ends lost 5 bases and 2 bases, in that order; junction bases with no gene match: 7. The CDR3 length is 17 residues. The CDR3 DNA reads as TGTGCCAGCAGTCCTAGACTAGCGGGGGAAAACACCGGGGAGCTGTTTTTT. It encodes CASSPRLAGENTGELFF.

The chain carries TRBV7-8 and TRBJ1-6; maybe TRBD1 (5 bases). V was clipped by 2 bases and J by 14 bases, with 16 bases between them. CDR3 length: 14 residues. Germline-derived CDR1 and CDR2 are SGHVS and FQNEAQ. The CDR3, as DNA: TGTGCCAGCAGCTTAAGTTGGGGCCGGGGGGCCCTCCACTTT. This gives the protein CASSLSWGRGALHF.

This chain joins TRBV5-1 and TRBJ2-7, with TRBD2 matching 7 bases. This CDR3 comprises 14 residues. Germline assignment: CDR1 SGHRS and CDR2 YFSETQ. V dropped 3 bases and J dropped 0; count of bases not matched to a gene: 3. The CDR3 is CASSYRDYSYEQYF. The CDR3 region has the DNA TGCGCCAGCAGCTACCGGGACTACTCCTACGAGCAGTACTTC. Combining the CDR3 with reference TRBV5-1 and TRBJ2-7 gives the whole variable domain KAGVTQTPRYLIKTRGQQVTLSCSPISGHRSVSWYQQTPGQGLQFLFEYFSETQRNKGNFPGRFSGRQFSNSRSEMNVSTLELGDSALYLCASSYRDYSYEQYFGPGTRLTVT.

This clone was picked up one time. J is TRBJ2-7 and V is TRBV29-1; a possible D gene is TRBD2 (5 bases). From germline, CDR1 is SQVTM and CDR2 ANQGSEA. The ends were cut back, 4 bases at V and 3 bases at J, with 13 bases in the middle. The CDR3 runs 13 residues. For the CDR3, the DNA is TGCAGCGTTGTGGGAGAAGCGGTCTACGAGCAGTACTTC. Residues: CSVVGEAVYEQYF.

This chain links TRBV28 with TRBJ2-1; 8 positions match TRBD2. The CDR3 totals 15 residues. V was clipped by 5 bases and J by 10 bases; unmatched bases: 13. Germline V gene lookup returns CDR1 MDHEN and CDR2 SYDVKM. CDR3 nucleotides: TGTGCCAGCAGTCCGCCGTCAGCGGGAGTACGAGAGCAGTTCTTC. Its translation is CASSPPSAGVREQFF.

The CDR3 DNA is TGTGCCAGCAGTTTAACCCCGGACAGCTATGGCTACACCTTC. Amino acids: CASSLTPDSYGYTF. This sequence joins TRBV28 and TRBJ1-2; perhaps TRBD1 as D (6 bases). Per the germline V gene, CDR1 is MDHEN and CDR2 is SYDVKM. V dropped 2 bases and J dropped 4 bases, with 11 bases sitting between them. The CDR3 contains 14 residues.

The rearrangement uses TRBV28 and TRBJ2-1; 7 positions match TRBD2. Trimming cost V 7 bases and J 0 bases; bases outside gene matches: 9. Per the germline V gene, CDR1 is MDHEN and CDR2 is SYDVKM. The CDR3 has 16 residues. The CDR3 DNA is TGTGCCAGCACCCTGGGAGGGGCCGGCTCCTACAATGAGCAGTTCTTC. Translation gives CASTLGGAGSYNEQFF.

The rearrangement joins TRBV6-4 to TRBJ1-6; D is uncertain. V gave up 6 bases and J gave up 7 bases, with 10 bases separating them. CDR1 MRHNA and CDR2 SNTAGT come from the germline V gene. There are 13 residues in the CDR3. CDR3: CASSQSMNSPLHF. CDR3 nucleotide sequence: TGTGCCAGCAGCCAGTCGATGAATTCACCCCTCCACTTT.

This clone has only a few counts. The V gene is TRBV5-1, the J gene TRBJ2-2; 8 bases agree with TRBD1. Germline V CDR1 and CDR2: SGHRS, YFSETQ. The CDR3 spans 15 residues. Germline trimming cut 4 bases from V and 8 bases from J; bases unmatched to any gene: 10. CDR3 DNA: TGCGCCAGCAGCCCGACAGGGGTAGGGCCGGGGGAGCTGTTTTTT. As protein: CASSPTGVGPGELFF.

This clone showed up just once. The chain joins TRBV11-2 to TRBJ2-5; 7 nucleotides line up with TRBD2. V trimming: 0 bases; J trimming: 4 bases; junction bases outside the gene matches: 2. Germline V gives CDR1 SGHAT, CDR2 FQNNGV. The CDR3 extends over 14 amino acids. Here the CDR3 reads CASSLDRGRETQYF. CDR3 DNA: TGTGCCAGCAGCTTAGATCGCGGGAGAGAGACCCAGTACTTC. The full variable domain, its missing parts supplied by reference TRBV11-2 and TRBJ2-5, is EAGVAQSPRYKIIEKRQSVAFWCNPISGHATLYWYQQILGQGPKLLIQFQNNGVVDDSQLPKDRFSAERLKGVDSTLKIQPAKLEDSAVYLCASSLDRGRETQYFGPGTRLLVL.